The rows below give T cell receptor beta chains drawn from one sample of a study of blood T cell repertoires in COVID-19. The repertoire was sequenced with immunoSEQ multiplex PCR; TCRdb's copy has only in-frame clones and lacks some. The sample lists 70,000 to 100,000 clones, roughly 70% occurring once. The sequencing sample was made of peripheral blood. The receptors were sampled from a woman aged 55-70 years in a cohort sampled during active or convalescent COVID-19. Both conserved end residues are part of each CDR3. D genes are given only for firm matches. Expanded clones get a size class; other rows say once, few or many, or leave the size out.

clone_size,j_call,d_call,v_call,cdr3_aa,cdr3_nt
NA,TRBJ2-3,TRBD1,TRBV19,CASSRGQGGQDTQYF,TGTGCCAGTAGTAGGGGACAGGGTGGTCAGGATACGCAGTATTTT
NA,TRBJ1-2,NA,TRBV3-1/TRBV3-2,CASSQVPRASGNYGYTF,TGTGCCAGCAGCCAAGTCCCCCGGGCGAGCGGAAACTATGGCTACACCTTC
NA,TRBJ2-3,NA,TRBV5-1,CASSSTPSTDTQYF,TGCGCCAGCAGCTCGACACCGAGCACAGATACGCAGTATTTT
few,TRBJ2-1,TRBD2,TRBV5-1,CASSPGTSGTKQFF,TGCGCCAGCAGCCCCGGGACTAGCGGGACAAAGCAGTTCTTC
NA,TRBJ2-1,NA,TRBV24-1,CATSDFPMAGLKDEQFF,TGTGCCACCAGTGATTTCCCGATGGCAGGGCTGAAAGATGAGCAGTTCTTC
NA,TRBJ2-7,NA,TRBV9,CASSVSGTFTYEQYF,TGTGCCAGCAGCGTCTCCGGGACTTTTACCTACGAGCAGTACTTC
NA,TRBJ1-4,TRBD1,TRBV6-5,CASSHFGTGNEKLFF,TGTGCCAGCAGTCATTTTGGGACAGGGAATGAAAAACTGTTTTTT
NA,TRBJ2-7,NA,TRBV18,CASSPVRYEQYF,TGTGCCAGCTCCCCAGTTCGTTACGAGCAGTACTTC
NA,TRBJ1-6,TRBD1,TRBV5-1,CASSLGLGQGNSPLHF,TGCGCCAGCAGCTTGGGGCTGGGACAGGGAAATTCACCCCTCCACTTT
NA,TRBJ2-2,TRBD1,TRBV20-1,CSASGQVINTGELFF,TGCAGTGCTAGTGGACAGGTTATCAACACCGGGGAGCTGTTTTTT
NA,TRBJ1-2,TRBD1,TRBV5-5,CASSLIGTGVDGYTF,TGTGCCAGCAGCTTGATTGGGACAGGGGTCGATGGCTACACCTTC
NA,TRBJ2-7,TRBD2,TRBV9,CASSVGSSGDYEQYF,TGTGCCAGCAGCGTAGGGTCTAGCGGAGACTACGAGCAGTACTTC
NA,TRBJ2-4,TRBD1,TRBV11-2,CASSLVGDRKNIQYF,TGTGCCAGCAGCTTAGTTGGGGACAGAAAAAACATTCAGTACTTC
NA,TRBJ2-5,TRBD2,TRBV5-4,CASSLVISGGGETQYF,TGTGCCAGCAGCTTGGTGATTAGCGGGGGGGGAGAGACCCAGTACTTC
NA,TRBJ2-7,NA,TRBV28,CASRYRVDEQYF,TGTGCCAGCAGGTACAGGGTAGACGAGCAGTACTTC
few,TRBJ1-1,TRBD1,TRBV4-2,CASSRTGNTEAFF,TGTGCCAGCAGCAGGACAGGGAACACTGAAGCTTTCTTT